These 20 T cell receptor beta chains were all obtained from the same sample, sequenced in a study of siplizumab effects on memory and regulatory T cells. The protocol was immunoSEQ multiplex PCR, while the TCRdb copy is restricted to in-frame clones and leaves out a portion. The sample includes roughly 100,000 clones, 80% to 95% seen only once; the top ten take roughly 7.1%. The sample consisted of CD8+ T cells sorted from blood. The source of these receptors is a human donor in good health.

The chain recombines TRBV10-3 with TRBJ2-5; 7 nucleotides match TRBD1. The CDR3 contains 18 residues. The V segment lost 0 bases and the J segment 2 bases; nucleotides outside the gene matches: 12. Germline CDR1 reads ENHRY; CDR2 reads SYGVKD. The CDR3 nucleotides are TGTGCCATCAGTGAGTCCGCCTCCTTCCGGGACAGACAAGAGACCCAGTACTTC. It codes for CAISESASFRDRQETQYF.

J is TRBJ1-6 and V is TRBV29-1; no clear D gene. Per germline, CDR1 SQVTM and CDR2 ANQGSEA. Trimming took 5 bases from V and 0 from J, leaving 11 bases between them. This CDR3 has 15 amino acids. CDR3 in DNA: TGCAGCGTTAAGATGGAAAGCTCCTATAATTCACCCCTCCACTTT. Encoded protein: CSVKMESSYNSPLHF.

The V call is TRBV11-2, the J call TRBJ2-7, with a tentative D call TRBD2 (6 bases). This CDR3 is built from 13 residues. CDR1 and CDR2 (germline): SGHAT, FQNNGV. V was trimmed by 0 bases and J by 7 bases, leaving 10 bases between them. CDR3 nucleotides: TGTGCCAGCAGCTTAGAATCGGGGGATGAGCAGTACTTC. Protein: CASSLESGDEQYF. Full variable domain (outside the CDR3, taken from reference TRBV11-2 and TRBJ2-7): EAGVAQSPRYKIIEKRQSVAFWCNPISGHATLYWYQQILGQGPKLLIQFQNNGVVDDSQLPKDRFSAERLKGVDSTLKIQPAKLEDSAVYLCASSLESGDEQYFGPGTRLTVT.

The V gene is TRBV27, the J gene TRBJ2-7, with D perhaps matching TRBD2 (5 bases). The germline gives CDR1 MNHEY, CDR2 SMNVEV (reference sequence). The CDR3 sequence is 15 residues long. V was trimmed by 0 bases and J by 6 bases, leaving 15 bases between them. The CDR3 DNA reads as TGTGCCAGCAGTTTATCGTTGAGCCACCGGGGCGAGCAGTACTTC. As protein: CASSLSLSHRGEQYF.

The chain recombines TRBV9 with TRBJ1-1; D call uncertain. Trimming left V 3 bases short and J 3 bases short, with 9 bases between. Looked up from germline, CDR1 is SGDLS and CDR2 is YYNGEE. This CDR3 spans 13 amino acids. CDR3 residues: CASSGGDYTEAFF. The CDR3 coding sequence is TGTGCCAGCAGCGGTGGGGATTACACTGAAGCTTTCTTT.

CDR3 sequence (DNA): TGTGCCAGCAGCTCAGGACTAGCGGGAGCCCGTACCACAGATACGCAGTATTTT. This sequence encodes CASSSGLAGARTTDTQYF. The V and J genes are TRBV5-4 and TRBJ2-3, with TRBD2 matching over 13 bases. The ends lost 3 bases at V and 2 bases at J; junction bases unmatched: 9. CDR3 length: 18 residues. CDR1 SGHNT and CDR2 YYREEE come from the germline V gene (reference sequence).

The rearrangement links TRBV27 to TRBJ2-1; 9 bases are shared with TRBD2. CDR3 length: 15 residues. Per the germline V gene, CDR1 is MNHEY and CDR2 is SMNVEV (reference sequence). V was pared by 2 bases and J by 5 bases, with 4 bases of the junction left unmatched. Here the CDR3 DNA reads TGTGCCAGCAGTTTAGATCCTAGCGGGAACAATGAGCAGTTCTTC. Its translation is CASSLDPSGNNEQFF.

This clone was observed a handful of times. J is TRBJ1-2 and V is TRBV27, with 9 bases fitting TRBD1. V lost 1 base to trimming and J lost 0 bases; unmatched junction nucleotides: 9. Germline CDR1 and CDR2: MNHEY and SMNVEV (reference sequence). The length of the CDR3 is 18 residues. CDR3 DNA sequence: TGTGCCAGCAGTTTATACGGGACAGGGCCCTATACTAACTATGGCTACACCTTC. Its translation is CASSLYGTGPYTNYGYTF.

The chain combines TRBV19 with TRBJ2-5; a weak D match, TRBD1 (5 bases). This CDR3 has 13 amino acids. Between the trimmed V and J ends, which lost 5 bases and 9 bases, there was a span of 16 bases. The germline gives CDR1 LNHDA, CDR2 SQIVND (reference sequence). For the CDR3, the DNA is TGTGCCAGTAGTCTAGGTGACCCAGGGCCCCAGTACTTC. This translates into CASSLGDPGPQYF.

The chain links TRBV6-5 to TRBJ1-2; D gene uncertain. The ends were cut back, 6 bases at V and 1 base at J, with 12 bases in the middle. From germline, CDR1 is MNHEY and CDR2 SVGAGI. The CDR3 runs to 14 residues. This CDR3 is CASRPLDFNYGYTF. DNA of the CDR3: TGTGCCAGCAGACCCCTAGATTTTAACTATGGCTACACCTTC.

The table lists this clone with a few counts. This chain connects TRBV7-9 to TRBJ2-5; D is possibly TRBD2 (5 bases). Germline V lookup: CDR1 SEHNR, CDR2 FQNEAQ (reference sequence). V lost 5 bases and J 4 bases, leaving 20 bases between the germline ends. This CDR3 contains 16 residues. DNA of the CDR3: TGTGCCAGCAGCCATTTTAGCGCGAGACGGGGAGAGACCCAGTACTTC. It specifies CASSHFSARRGETQYF.

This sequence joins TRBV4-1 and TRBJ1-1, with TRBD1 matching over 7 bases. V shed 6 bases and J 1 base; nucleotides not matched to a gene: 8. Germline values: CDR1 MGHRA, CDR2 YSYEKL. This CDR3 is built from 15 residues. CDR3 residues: CASRQAKGANTEAFF. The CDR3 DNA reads TGCGCCAGCAGACAGGCAAAGGGGGCGAACACTGAAGCTTTCTTT.

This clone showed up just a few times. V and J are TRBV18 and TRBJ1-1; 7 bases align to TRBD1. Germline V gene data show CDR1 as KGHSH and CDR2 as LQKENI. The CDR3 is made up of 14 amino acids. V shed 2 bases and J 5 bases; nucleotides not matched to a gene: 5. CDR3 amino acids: CASSPTGEATEAFF. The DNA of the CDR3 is TGTGCCAGCTCACCAACAGGGGAGGCAACTGAAGCTTTCTTT.

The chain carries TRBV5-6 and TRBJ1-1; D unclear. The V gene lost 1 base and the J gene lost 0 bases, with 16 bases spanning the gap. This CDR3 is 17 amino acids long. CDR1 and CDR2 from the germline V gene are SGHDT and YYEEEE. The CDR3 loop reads CASSLWSSGILNTEAFF. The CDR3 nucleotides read TGTGCCAGCAGCTTGTGGTCCTCGGGGATCCTGAACACTGAAGCTTTCTTT. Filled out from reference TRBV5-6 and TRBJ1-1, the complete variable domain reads DAGVTQSPTHLIKTRGQQVTLRCSPKSGHDTVSWYQQALGQGPQFIFQYYEEEERQRGNFPDRFSGHQFPNYSSELNVNALLLGDSALYLCASSLWSSGILNTEAFFGQGTRLTVV.

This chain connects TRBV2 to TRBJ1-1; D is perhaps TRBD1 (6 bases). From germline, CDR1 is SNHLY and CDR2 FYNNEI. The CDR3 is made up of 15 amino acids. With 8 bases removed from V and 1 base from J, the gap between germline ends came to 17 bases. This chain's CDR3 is CASPWGGRSNTEAFF. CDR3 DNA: TGTGCCAGCCCCTGGGGGGGCAGATCGAACACTGAAGCTTTCTTT.

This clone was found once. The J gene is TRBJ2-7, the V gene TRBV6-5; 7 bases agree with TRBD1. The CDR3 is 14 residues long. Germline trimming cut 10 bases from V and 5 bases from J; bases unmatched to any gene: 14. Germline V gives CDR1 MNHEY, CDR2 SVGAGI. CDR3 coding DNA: TGTGCCACTCGGCGTACAGGGGACGGCCACGAGCAGTACTTC. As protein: CATRRTGDGHEQYF.

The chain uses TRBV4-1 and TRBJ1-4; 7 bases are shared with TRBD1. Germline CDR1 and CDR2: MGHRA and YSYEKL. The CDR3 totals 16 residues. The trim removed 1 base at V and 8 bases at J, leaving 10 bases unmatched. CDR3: CASSQGKGAGGEKLFF. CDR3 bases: TGCGCCAGCAGCCAAGGGAAGGGGGCTGGGGGGGAAAAACTGTTTTTT.

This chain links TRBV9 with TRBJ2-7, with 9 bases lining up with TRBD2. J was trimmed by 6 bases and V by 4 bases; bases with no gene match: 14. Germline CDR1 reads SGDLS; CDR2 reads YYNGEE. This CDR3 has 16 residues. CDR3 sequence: CASSPRGGTSFLEQYF. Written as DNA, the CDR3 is TGTGCCAGCAGCCCCAGGGGGGGGACTAGCTTTCTCGAGCAGTACTTC.

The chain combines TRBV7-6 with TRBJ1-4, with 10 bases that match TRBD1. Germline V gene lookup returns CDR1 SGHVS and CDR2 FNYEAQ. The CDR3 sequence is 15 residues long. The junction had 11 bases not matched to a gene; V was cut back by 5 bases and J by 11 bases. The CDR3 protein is CASSLDRGRKNKLFF. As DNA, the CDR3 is TGTGCCAGCAGCCTAGACAGGGGGCGAAAGAACAAACTGTTTTTT.

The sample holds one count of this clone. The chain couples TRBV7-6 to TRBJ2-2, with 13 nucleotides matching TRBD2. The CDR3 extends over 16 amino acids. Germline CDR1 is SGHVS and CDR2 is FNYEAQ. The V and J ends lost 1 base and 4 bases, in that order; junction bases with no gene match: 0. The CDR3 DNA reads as TGTGCCAGCAGCTTAGGGACTAGCGGGAGCACCGGGGAGCTGTTTTTT. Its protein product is CASSLGTSGSTGELFF. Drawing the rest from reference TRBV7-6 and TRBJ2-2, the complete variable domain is GAGVSQSPRYKVTKRGQDVALRCDPISGHVSLYWYRQALGQGPEFLTYFNYEAQQDKSGLPNDRFSAERPEGSISTLTIQRTEQRDSAMYRCASSLGTSGSTGELFFGEGSRLTVL.